A selection of T cell receptor beta chains follows, all from one sample in a study of blood T cell repertoires in COVID-19. Sequencing used immunoSEQ multiplex PCR; TCRdb keeps in-frame clones, though not all of them. Among around 60,000 clones listed, about 93% were seen once. Sequenced sample: peripheral blood. Receptor source: a woman aged 80 or over with active COVID-19. Each CDR3 is given with its conserved first and last residue. Fields, in order: CDR3 length, J gene, V gene, clone size, D gene, CDR3 DNA, CDR3 protein. A D gene is named only where the DNA matches it firmly. Rows give clone size only sometimes, using once, few, many, or a class for an expanded clone.

CDR3 length: 12
J gene: TRBJ2-1
V gene: TRBV27
clone size: NA
D gene: NA
CDR3 DNA: TGTGCCAGCAGTTTGACTAGAAATGAGCAGTTCTTC
CDR3 protein: CASSLTRNEQFF

CDR3 length: 14
J gene: TRBJ1-5
V gene: TRBV5-8
clone size: NA
D gene: TRBD1
CDR3 DNA: TGTGCCAGCAGTACAGGGGATAGCAATCAGCCCCAGCATTTT
CDR3 protein: CASSTGDSNQPQHF

CDR3 length: 14
J gene: TRBJ1-4
V gene: TRBV5-1
clone size: NA
D gene: NA
CDR3 DNA: TGCGCCAGCAGCTTTGGACAGAGAAATGAAAAACTGTTTTTT
CDR3 protein: CASSFGQRNEKLFF

CDR3 length: 14
J gene: TRBJ1-1
V gene: TRBV19
clone size: NA
D gene: TRBD1
CDR3 DNA: TGTGCCAGTTTAACCGGGACAGTGAACACTGAAGCTTTCTTT
CDR3 protein: CASLTGTVNTEAFF

CDR3 length: 16
J gene: TRBJ1-3
V gene: TRBV4-2
clone size: NA
D gene: NA
CDR3 DNA: TGTGCCAGCAGCCAAATTTCCGGGGACTCTGGAAACACCATATATTTT
CDR3 protein: CASSQISGDSGNTIYF

CDR3 length: 15
J gene: TRBJ2-2
V gene: TRBV24-1
clone size: NA
D gene: NA
CDR3 DNA: TGTGCCACCAGTGATTTGGACAGGAACACCGGGGAGCTGTTTTTT
CDR3 protein: CATSDLDRNTGELFF

CDR3 length: 15
J gene: TRBJ1-1
V gene: TRBV5-1
clone size: NA
D gene: TRBD1
CDR3 DNA: TGCGCCAGCAGCTTTAGACAGGGAGTGAACACTGAAGCTTTCTTT
CDR3 protein: CASSFRQGVNTEAFF

CDR3 length: 11
J gene: TRBJ2-7
V gene: TRBV29-1
clone size: NA
D gene: NA
CDR3 DNA: TGCAGCGTTGTATCAGGGTTCGAGCAGTACTTC
CDR3 protein: CSVVSGFEQYF

CDR3 length: 15
J gene: TRBJ1-3
V gene: TRBV7-2
clone size: NA
D gene: NA
CDR3 DNA: TGTGCCAGCAGCACAACAGGGCCCTCTGGAAACACCATATATTTT
CDR3 protein: CASSTTGPSGNTIYF

CDR3 length: 12
J gene: TRBJ1-5
V gene: TRBV3-1/TRBV3-2
clone size: NA
D gene: NA
CDR3 DNA: TGTGCCAGCAGCCAAGGACAGCGGCCCCAGCATTTT
CDR3 protein: CASSQGQRPQHF

CDR3 length: 17
J gene: TRBJ1-4
V gene: TRBV4-2
clone size: NA
D gene: TRBD1
CDR3 DNA: TGTGCCAGCAGCCAATCGCCCGGGACAGGGCCGGGTGAAAAACTGTTTTTT
CDR3 protein: CASSQSPGTGPGEKLFF

CDR3 length: 16
J gene: TRBJ2-3
V gene: TRBV19
clone size: NA
D gene: NA
CDR3 DNA: TGTGCCAGTAGTTTTGCGGCGGGAACTAGCACAGATACGCAGTATTTT
CDR3 protein: CASSFAAGTSTDTQYF

CDR3 length: 12
J gene: TRBJ1-2
V gene: TRBV28
clone size: once
D gene: NA
CDR3 DNA: TGTGCCAGCAGTTCCGGGGGGGCTGGCTACACCTTC
CDR3 protein: CASSSGGAGYTF

CDR3 length: 14
J gene: TRBJ1-2
V gene: TRBV27
clone size: NA
D gene: NA
CDR3 DNA: TGTGCCAGCAGTTTGGGCCAGGGTATAGATGGCTACACCTTC
CDR3 protein: CASSLGQGIDGYTF

CDR3 length: 17
J gene: TRBJ2-1
V gene: TRBV5-4
clone size: NA
D gene: TRBD2
CDR3 DNA: TGTGCCAGCAGCTTGGGCGGAACTAGCGTCTCCTACAATGAGCAGTTCTTC
CDR3 protein: CASSLGGTSVSYNEQFF

CDR3 length: 17
J gene: TRBJ2-2
V gene: TRBV5-1
clone size: NA
D gene: TRBD1
CDR3 DNA: TGCGCCACCGGGTCCCAAGGGGGCCCTACGAACACCGGGGAGCTGTTTTTT
CDR3 protein: CATGSQGGPTNTGELFF

CDR3 length: 11
J gene: TRBJ2-7
V gene: TRBV6-6
clone size: once
D gene: NA
CDR3 DNA: TGTGCCAGCAGTGGCCTTTACGAGCAGTACTTC
CDR3 protein: CASSGLYEQYF

CDR3 length: 15
J gene: TRBJ2-1
V gene: TRBV5-4
clone size: NA
D gene: TRBD2
CDR3 DNA: TGTGCCAGCAGCTTTCCGGGACTAGCGGACAATGAGCAGTTCTTC
CDR3 protein: CASSFPGLADNEQFF

CDR3 length: 16
J gene: TRBJ2-7
V gene: TRBV5-1
clone size: NA
D gene: TRBD1
CDR3 DNA: TGCGCCAGCAGCTTAGGACAGGGGCCAACCTCCTACGAGCAGTACTTC
CDR3 protein: CASSLGQGPTSYEQYF

CDR3 length: 16
J gene: TRBJ2-5
V gene: TRBV19
clone size: NA
D gene: TRBD1
CDR3 DNA: TGTGCCAGTAGTCACCTATTATCGGACAGGCGGGAGACCCAGTACTTC
CDR3 protein: CASSHLLSDRRETQYF

CDR3 length: 13
J gene: TRBJ2-3
V gene: TRBV2
clone size: NA
D gene: NA
CDR3 DNA: TGTGCCAGCAGTGGCACTTTCACAGATACGCAGTATTTT
CDR3 protein: CASSGTFTDTQYF

CDR3 length: 15
J gene: TRBJ1-6
V gene: TRBV28
clone size: NA
D gene: NA
CDR3 DNA: TGTGCCAGCAGTTTATATGACATGCTAAATTCACCCCTCCACTTT
CDR3 protein: CASSLYDMLNSPLHF

CDR3 length: 15
J gene: TRBJ1-6
V gene: TRBV6-5
clone size: NA
D gene: NA
CDR3 DNA: TGTGCCAGCAAAGAGCCGTACGCCCGGGGGACACCCCTCCACTTT
CDR3 protein: CASKEPYARGTPLHF

CDR3 length: 17
J gene: TRBJ1-2
V gene: TRBV3-1/TRBV3-2
clone size: NA
D gene: TRBD1
CDR3 DNA: TGTGCCAGCAGCCCCACCTCCGGGGACAGGGGGGGCTATGGCTACACCTTC
CDR3 protein: CASSPTSGDRGGYGYTF

CDR3 length: 16
J gene: TRBJ2-2
V gene: TRBV10-3
clone size: NA
D gene: NA
CDR3 DNA: TGTGCCCTCAGCCCTGACAGCAGCGCCAACACCGGGGAGCTGTTTTTT
CDR3 protein: CALSPDSSANTGELFF

CDR3 length: 16
J gene: TRBJ2-7
V gene: TRBV14
clone size: NA
D gene: NA
CDR3 DNA: TGTGCCAGCAGCCAAGACTACGGTTTTTTAACCTACGAGCAGTACTTC
CDR3 protein: CASSQDYGFLTYEQYF

CDR3 length: 14
J gene: TRBJ2-7
V gene: TRBV10-2
clone size: NA
D gene: NA
CDR3 DNA: TGCGCCAGCAGTGGGAGTCCCGATTCCTACGAGCAGTACTTC
CDR3 protein: CASSGSPDSYEQYF

CDR3 length: 15
J gene: TRBJ2-1
V gene: TRBV6-5
clone size: NA
D gene: TRBD2
CDR3 DNA: TGTGCCAGCAGTCCACTAGCGGGAGGGGACAATGAGCAGTTCTTC
CDR3 protein: CASSPLAGGDNEQFF

CDR3 length: 19
J gene: TRBJ2-5
V gene: TRBV12-5
clone size: NA
D gene: NA
CDR3 DNA: TGTGCTAGTGGTTTGGCTCGACCGGGACTGACTAGAGGTAGAGAGACCCAGTACTTC
CDR3 protein: CASGLARPGLTRGRETQYF

CDR3 length: 16
J gene: TRBJ1-3
V gene: TRBV15
clone size: NA
D gene: TRBD1
CDR3 DNA: TGTGCCACCAGCGGAGACAGGGTTGACTCTGGAAACACCATATATTTT
CDR3 protein: CATSGDRVDSGNTIYF

CDR3 length: 15
J gene: TRBJ1-6
V gene: TRBV19
clone size: NA
D gene: NA
CDR3 DNA: TGTGCCAGTAGTATAGGGAGTTCGAATAATTCACCCCTCCACTTT
CDR3 protein: CASSIGSSNNSPLHF

CDR3 length: 16
J gene: TRBJ2-7
V gene: TRBV3-1/TRBV3-2
clone size: once
D gene: TRBD1
CDR3 DNA: TGTGCCAGCAGCCAAGAATTGGGACAGGTCGCTGACGAGCAGTACTTC
CDR3 protein: CASSQELGQVADEQYF

CDR3 length: 15
J gene: TRBJ2-2
V gene: TRBV28
clone size: NA
D gene: TRBD1
CDR3 DNA: TGTGCCAGCAGTTCGCCGGGACAGGGATCCGGGGAGCTGTTTTTT
CDR3 protein: CASSSPGQGSGELFF

CDR3 length: 15
J gene: TRBJ1-1
V gene: TRBV15
clone size: NA
D gene: NA
CDR3 DNA: TGTGCCACCAGCATGGATTTGACGGGGAACACTGAAGCTTTCTTT
CDR3 protein: CATSMDLTGNTEAFF

CDR3 length: 18
J gene: TRBJ1-1
V gene: TRBV3-1/TRBV3-2
clone size: NA
D gene: NA
CDR3 DNA: TGTGCCAGCACCTCCCCTGCCCTCGACGACACCGTGAACACTGAAGCTTTCTTT
CDR3 protein: CASTSPALDDTVNTEAFF

CDR3 length: 15
J gene: TRBJ1-6
V gene: TRBV5-1
clone size: NA
D gene: NA
CDR3 DNA: TGCGCCAGCAGCGCCACGGGAAGGGGGAATTCACCCCTCCACTTT
CDR3 protein: CASSATGRGNSPLHF

CDR3 length: 15
J gene: TRBJ1-6
V gene: TRBV6-6
clone size: NA
D gene: TRBD1
CDR3 DNA: TGTGCCAGCAGTCGCCGGGACAGGGGTAATTCACCCCTCCACTTT
CDR3 protein: CASSRRDRGNSPLHF

CDR3 length: 13
J gene: TRBJ1-1
V gene: TRBV7-8
clone size: few
D gene: NA
CDR3 DNA: TGTGCCAGCAGCTTATTAGTTAGGGGGGGAGCTTTCTTT
CDR3 protein: CASSLLVRGGAFF

CDR3 length: 18
J gene: TRBJ2-7
V gene: TRBV3-1/TRBV3-2
clone size: NA
D gene: TRBD2
CDR3 DNA: TGTGCCAGCAGCCAAGAGACCGGGACTAGCGGGAGTCCCTACGAGCAGTACTTC
CDR3 protein: CASSQETGTSGSPYEQYF

CDR3 length: 12
J gene: TRBJ2-1
V gene: TRBV24-1
clone size: NA
D gene: NA
CDR3 DNA: TGTGCCACCAGCCTGGGACAAGGTGAGCAGTTCTTC
CDR3 protein: CATSLGQGEQFF

CDR3 length: 15
J gene: TRBJ1-1
V gene: TRBV6-5
clone size: NA
D gene: TRBD1
CDR3 DNA: TGTGCCAGCAGCAGGGGGCGCCGTATGAACACTGAAGCTTTCTTT
CDR3 protein: CASSRGRRMNTEAFF